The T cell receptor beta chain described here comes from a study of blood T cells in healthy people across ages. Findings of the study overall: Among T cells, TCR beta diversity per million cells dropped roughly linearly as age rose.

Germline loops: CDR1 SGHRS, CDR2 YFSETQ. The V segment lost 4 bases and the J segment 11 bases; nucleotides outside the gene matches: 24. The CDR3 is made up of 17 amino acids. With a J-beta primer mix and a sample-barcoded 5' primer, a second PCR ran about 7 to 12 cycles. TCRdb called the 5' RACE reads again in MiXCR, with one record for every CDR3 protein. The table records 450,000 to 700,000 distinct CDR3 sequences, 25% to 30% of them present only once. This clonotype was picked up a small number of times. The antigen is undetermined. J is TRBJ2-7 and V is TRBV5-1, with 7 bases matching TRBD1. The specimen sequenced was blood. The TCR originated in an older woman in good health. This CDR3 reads CASSLGDPGPYRGSEYF. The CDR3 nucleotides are TGCGCCAGCAGCCTGGGGGACCCCGGGCCCTACAGGGGAAGTGAGTACTTC.